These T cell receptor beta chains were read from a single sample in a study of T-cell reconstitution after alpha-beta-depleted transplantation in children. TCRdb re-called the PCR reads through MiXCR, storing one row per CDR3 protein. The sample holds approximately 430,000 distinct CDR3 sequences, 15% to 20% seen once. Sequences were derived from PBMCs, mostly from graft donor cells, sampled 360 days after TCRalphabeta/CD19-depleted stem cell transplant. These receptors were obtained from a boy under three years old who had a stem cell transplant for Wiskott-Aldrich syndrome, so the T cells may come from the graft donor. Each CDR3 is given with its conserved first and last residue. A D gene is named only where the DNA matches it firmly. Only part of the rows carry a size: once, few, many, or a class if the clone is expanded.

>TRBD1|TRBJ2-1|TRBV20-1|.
TGCAGTGCTAGAGATAACATGTTGGTGGCTCGGACAGGGGGTTTCAATGAGCAGTTCTTC
CSARDNMLVARTGGFNEQFF
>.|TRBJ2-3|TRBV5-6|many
TGTGCCAGCAGCTTCAGCAGCCCCACAGATACGCAGTATTTT
CASSFSSPTDTQYF
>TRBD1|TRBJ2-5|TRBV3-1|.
TGTGCCAGCAGCCGTAGAAGCCCGGGACAGGGGGAGACCCAGTACTTC
CASSRRSPGQGETQYF
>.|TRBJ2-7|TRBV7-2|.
TGTGCCAGCAGCTTAGTCAAACAGGCCGAGCAGTACTTC
CASSLVKQAEQYF
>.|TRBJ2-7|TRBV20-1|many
TGCAGTGCTAGGGGAGGAGGGAGCTACGAGCAGTACTTC
CSARGGGSYEQYF
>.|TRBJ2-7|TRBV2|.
TGTGCCAGCAGCCCAACCCTACTAGAAATCAATCCCTACGAGCAGTACTTC
CASSPTLLEINPYEQYF
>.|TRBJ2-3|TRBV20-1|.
TGCAGTGCTAGGGGGCGGGTTAGATCCACAGATACGCAGTATTTT
CSARGRVRSTDTQYF
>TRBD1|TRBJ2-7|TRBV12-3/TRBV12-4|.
TGTGCCAGCAGTCCATCCGGGACAGCCCTGCCAGTAAGGGGGCAGTACTTC
CASSPSGTALPVRGQYF
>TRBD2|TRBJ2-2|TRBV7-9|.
TGTGCCAGCGGCTTCCTCGTTCGGGAGGAATCCGGGGAGCTGTTTTTT
CASGFLVREESGELFF
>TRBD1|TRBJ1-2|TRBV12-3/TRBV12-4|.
TGTGCCAGCAGTCTCAACTCCGGGACAGGGAACGAACGCTATGGCTACACCTTC
CASSLNSGTGNERYGYTF
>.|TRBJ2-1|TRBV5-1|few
TGCGCCAGCAGCTTGGTACAGGGTTATGAGCAGTTCTTC
CASSLVQGYEQFF
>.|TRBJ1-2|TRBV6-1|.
TGTGCCAGCAGTGAACCATGGGCCAACTATGGCTACACCTTC
CASSEPWANYGYTF
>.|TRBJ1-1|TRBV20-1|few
TGCAGTGCTAGTGGCCCCACAGGGACCAACACTGAAGCTTTCTTT
CSASGPTGTNTEAFF
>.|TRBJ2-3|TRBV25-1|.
TGTGCCAGCTCAAAAGTTGGGAGCACAGATACGCAGTATTTT
CASSKVGSTDTQYF
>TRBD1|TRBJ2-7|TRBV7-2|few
TGTGCCAGCAGCTTAGCCGGGACAGGGACCCTCTACGAGCAGTACTTC
CASSLAGTGTLYEQYF
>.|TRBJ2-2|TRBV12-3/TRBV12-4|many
TGTGCCAGCAGCCGGACCGGGGAGCTGTTTTTT
CASSRTGELFF
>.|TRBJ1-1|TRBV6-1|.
TGTGCCAGCAGCGGAGACAGGAAAGCTTTCTTT
CASSGDRKAFF
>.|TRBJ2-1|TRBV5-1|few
TGCGCCAGCAGCTCCCCTCCCGGAGGGACGGGAGCTACTGAGCAGTTCTTC
CASSSPPGGTGATEQFF
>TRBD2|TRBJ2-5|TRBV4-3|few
TGCGCCAGCAGCCAGAAACTCCTCTTTAGCGGGCAGTACCAAGAGACCCAGTACTTC
CASSQKLLFSGQYQETQYF
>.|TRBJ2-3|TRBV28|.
TGTGCCAGCAGTTTTCCCTCTCCGGGGACGGATGGACTTTCCGGAGATACGCAGTATTTT
CASSFPSPGTDGLSGDTQYF
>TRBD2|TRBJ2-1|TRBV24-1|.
TGTGCCACCAGTGATCCCTCTGCCCTCGGGACTAGCGGGAGGGAGCAGTTCTTC
CATSDPSALGTSGREQFF
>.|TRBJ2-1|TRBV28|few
TGTGCCAGCTGTACTAACTCCTACAATGAGCAGTTCTTC
CASCTNSYNEQFF
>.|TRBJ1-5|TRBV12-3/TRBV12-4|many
TGTGCCAGCAGTTTAGCGCTAGTCAATCAGCCCCAGCATTTT
CASSLALVNQPQHF
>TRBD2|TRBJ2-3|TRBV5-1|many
TGCGCCAGCAGCTTGGTGGCGGGAGGCACAGATACGCAGTATTTT
CASSLVAGGTDTQYF
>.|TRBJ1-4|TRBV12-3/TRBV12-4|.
TGTGCCAGCAGTTCTGTACAGGGTTCAAAACTGTTTTTT
CASSSVQGSKLFF
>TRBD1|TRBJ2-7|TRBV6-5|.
TGTGCCAGCAGTTACTGGGCAGGGGGTGCGTACGAGCAGTACTTC
CASSYWAGGAYEQYF
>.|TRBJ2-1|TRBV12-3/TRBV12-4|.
TGTGCCAGCAGTAGGACACTTTACAATGAGCAGTTCTTC
CASSRTLYNEQFF
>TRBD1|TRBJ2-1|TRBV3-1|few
TGTGCCAGCAGCCCTTGGACAGGGGACTACAATGAGCAGTTCTTC
CASSPWTGDYNEQFF
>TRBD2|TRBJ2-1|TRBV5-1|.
TGCGCCAGCAGCTCCGCAGCATTAATGCGGGGGGGTGAGCAGTTCTTC
CASSSAALMRGGEQFF
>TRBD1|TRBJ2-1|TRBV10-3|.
TGTGCCATCAGTGAGCTATGGACAGGGGGCAATGAGCAGTTCTTC
CAISELWTGGNEQFF
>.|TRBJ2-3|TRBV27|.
TGTGCCAGCAGTTTAGGGAGACTTAATACGCAGTATTTT
CASSLGRLNTQYF
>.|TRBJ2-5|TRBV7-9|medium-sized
TGTGCCAGCAGCTTATTAGTGGAGACCCAGTACTTC
CASSLLVETQYF
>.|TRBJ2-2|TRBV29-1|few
TGCAGCGCTGGAGGGTCCGCGAACACCGGGGAGCTGTTTTTT
CSAGGSANTGELFF
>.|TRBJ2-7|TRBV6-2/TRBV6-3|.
TGTGCCAGCAGTTACTGGGGGACCGAGCAGTACTTC
CASSYWGTEQYF
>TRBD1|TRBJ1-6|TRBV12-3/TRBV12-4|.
TGTGCCAGCAGTTTTGGACAGGCCTATTCACCCCTCCACTTT
CASSFGQAYSPLHF
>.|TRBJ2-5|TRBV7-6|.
TGTGCCAGCAGCTTAGGATTACTCGGGAGCGGAGAGACCCAGTACTTC
CASSLGLLGSGETQYF
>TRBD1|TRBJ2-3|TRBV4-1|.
TGCGCCAGCAGCCCAATCATGGGGACAGGGTGGGATACGCAGTATTTT
CASSPIMGTGWDTQYF
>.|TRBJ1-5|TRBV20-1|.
TGCAGTGCTGGACCGGGAGGGGCCCGCAATCAGCCCCAGCATTTT
CSAGPGGARNQPQHF
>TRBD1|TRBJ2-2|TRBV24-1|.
TGTGCCACCAGTGACCCAGGACAGGGGAACACCGGGGAGCTGTTTTTT
CATSDPGQGNTGELFF
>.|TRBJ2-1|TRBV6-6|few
TGTGCCAGCAGTCTCTGGTACAATGAGCAGTTCTTC
CASSLWYNEQFF